Shown below are 31 T cell receptor beta chains from a single sample sequenced in a study of T cell responses to AZD1222 COVID-19 vaccine. Assay: immunoSEQ multiplex PCR; the TCRdb copy retains only in-frame clones and omits some. The sample contains 95,000 to 150,000 clones, around nine tenths of which appear only once. Sample: peripheral blood, taken on day 0 of AZD1222 vaccination. The receptors derive from an adult in good health.

The V gene is TRBV7-9, the J gene TRBJ1-3; 7 bases are shared with TRBD1. The CDR3 has 13 residues. Looked up from germline, CDR1 is SEHNR and CDR2 is FQNEAQ (reference sequence). The V and J ends lost 11 bases and 0 bases, in that order; junction bases with no gene match: 4. Written as DNA, the CDR3 is TGTGCCTCCCACAGGGGCTCTGGAAACACCATATATTTT. Amino acids: CASHRGSGNTIYF.

The CDR3, as DNA: TGCGCCAGCAGCTCGGGACAATTCGGTGGCTACACCTTC. Protein product: CASSSGQFGGYTF. V usage is TRBV5-1 and J usage is TRBJ1-2; weak D call: TRBD1 (6 bases). The CDR3 covers 13 residues. Germline CDR1 and CDR2: SGHRS and YFSETQ. Trimming stripped 3 bases from V and 7 bases from J, with 13 bases between.

The chain recombines TRBV19 with TRBJ2-7; D is uncertain. Germline CDR1 and CDR2: LNHDA and SQIVND (reference sequence). The CDR3 runs 13 residues. V gave up 3 bases and J gave up 3 bases, with 9 bases separating them. For the CDR3, the DNA is TGTGCCAGTAGTATCGAAGGCGGCTACGAGCAGTACTTC. Its translation is CASSIEGGYEQYF.

CDR3 protein: CASSDSSNYGYTF. In nucleotides, the CDR3 is TGTGCCAGCAGTGACTCCTCTAACTATGGCTACACCTTC. This sequence joins TRBV2 and TRBJ1-2; no firm D call. V was shortened by 3 bases and J by 0 bases, with 5 bases between the two germline ends. Germline-derived CDR1 and CDR2 are SNHLY and FYNNEI. The CDR3 covers 13 residues.

A remark on this clone: Compared with germline, one end of the junction differs, possibly owing to a read error. V is TRBV12-3 or TRBV12-4 and J is TRBJ2-1; 12 nucleotides agree with TRBD1. The CDR3 loop spans 12 amino acids. For the CDR3, the DNA is TGTGCCAGCAGCTTAGGGGACAGGGGGCGATTCTTC. This encodes CASSLGDRGRFF.

V usage is TRBV29-1 and J usage is TRBJ2-2; tentative D call: TRBD2 (5 bases). The CDR3 covers 14 residues. Germline CDR1 reads SQVTM; CDR2 reads ANQGSEA. The V and J ends lost 7 bases and 1 base respectively, with 13 bases between them. CDR3 in amino acids: CSGSTGRNTGELFF. Here the CDR3 DNA reads TGCAGCGGATCCACGGGGAGGAACACCGGGGAGCTGTTTTTT.

CDR3 amino acids: CASSVGTINQPQHF. The CDR3 DNA reads as TGTGCCAGTAGTGTCGGGACAATTAATCAGCCCCAGCATTTT. This chain joins TRBV19 and TRBJ1-5, with D possibly TRBD1 on 6 matching bases. CDR1 LNHDA and CDR2 SQIVND come from the germline V gene (reference sequence). V lost 5 bases and J lost 4, with 12 bases in between. The CDR3 spans 14 residues.

For this clone: At one end, the junction sequence differs from germline, possibly due to a read error. J is TRBJ2-5 and V is TRBV7-7, with 11 bases fitting TRBD1. The V gene's germline CDR1 is SSHAT and CDR2 FNYEAQ (reference sequence). The CDR3 is 14 amino acids. In nucleotides, the CDR3 is TGTGCTAGCAGCGCGGGACAGGGGGAAGGGGCCCAGTACTTC. It yields the protein CASSAGQGEGAQYF. Together with reference TRBV7-7 and TRBJ2-5, the CDR3 gives the full variable domain: GAGVSQSPRYKVTKRGQDVTLRCDPISSHATLYWYQQALGQGPEFLTYFNYEAQPDKSGLPSDRFSAERPEGSISTLTIQRTEQRDSAMYRCASSAGQGEGAQYFGPGTRLLVL.

The chain carries TRBV4-3 and TRBJ1-4; a possible D gene is TRBD1 (6 bases). Looked up from germline, CDR1 is LGHNA and CDR2 is YSLEER. The CDR3 is 15 amino acids. Trimming took off 2 bases at V and 0 bases at J, with 7 bases between the two ends. CDR3 coding DNA: TGCGCCAGCAGCCAAAACAGGGCAACTAATGAAAAACTGTTTTTT. Translated, it gives CASSQNRATNEKLFF.

The V gene is TRBV12-5, the J gene TRBJ1-1; D remains unclear. V was trimmed by 0 bases and J by 5 bases, leaving 7 bases between them. Germline lookup yields CDR1 LGHNT and CDR2 FRNRAP. CDR3 length: 13 amino acids. The CDR3: CASGLVSITEAFF. CDR3 nucleotides: TGTGCTAGTGGTTTGGTATCGATTACTGAAGCTTTCTTT.

This chain connects TRBV29-1 to TRBJ2-1; 12 nucleotides line up with TRBD2. The CDR3 is 13 residues long. Germline values: CDR1 SQVTM, CDR2 ANQGSEA. With 3 bases clipped from V and 12 bases from J, the junction kept 6 bases outside the gene matches. CDR3 nucleotide sequence: TGCAGCGTTGATCCTAGCGGGGGGGCCGTGCAGTTCTTC. It encodes CSVDPSGGAVQFF.

The J gene is TRBJ2-1, the V gene TRBV7-3; possible D gene TRBD2, 6 bases. The CDR3 loop spans 14 amino acids. Trimming took 5 bases from V and 8 from J, leaving 16 bases between them. CDR1 is SGHTA and CDR2 is FQGTGA in the germline V gene. For the CDR3, the DNA is TGTGCCAGCAGCCCACGGGAGAAGGCCCATGAGCAGTTCTTC. It translates to CASSPREKAHEQFF.

The rearrangement uses TRBV6-5 and TRBJ1-1; D remains unclear. The V gene lost 6 bases and the J gene lost 3 bases, with 14 bases spanning the gap. Germline V gene lookup returns CDR1 MNHEY and CDR2 SVGAGI. The CDR3 is made up of 14 amino acids. CDR3 region: CASSPLGGHTEAFF. CDR3 DNA sequence: TGTGCCAGCAGCCCCTTAGGCGGACACACTGAAGCTTTCTTT.

This chain joins TRBV18 and TRBJ1-5, with D maybe TRBD1 (6 bases). Trimming stripped 3 bases from V and 7 bases from J, with 16 bases between. The CDR3 totals 15 residues. CDR1 is KGHSH, CDR2 LQKENI, per germline. The CDR3 region has the DNA TGTGCCAGCTCACCGCGGGGCGGGGGCGAGCAGCCCCAGCATTTT. It encodes CASSPRGGGEQPQHF. Drawing the rest from reference TRBV18 and TRBJ1-5, the complete variable domain is NAGVMQNPRHLVRRRGQEARLRCSPMKGHSHVYWYRQLPEEGLKFMVYLQKENIIDESGMPKERFSAEFPKEGPSILRIQQVVRGDSAAYFCASSPRGGGEQPQHFGDGTRLSIL.

The CDR3: CSARILDTEGYTF. CDR3 in DNA: TGCAGCGCCCGGATACTGGACACCGAGGGCTACACCTTC. J is TRBJ1-2 and V is TRBV29-1, with TRBD1 as a possible D gene (5 bases). The CDR3 covers 13 residues. CDR1 SQVTM and CDR2 ANQGSEA come from the germline V gene. With 7 bases removed from V and 8 bases from J, the gap between germline ends came to 20 bases.

The rearrangement uses TRBV6-5 and TRBJ1-2, with D hard to call. The V and J ends lost 2 bases and 3 bases respectively, with 13 bases between them. The CDR3 runs 15 residues. Germline V gives CDR1 MNHEY, CDR2 SVGAGI. The CDR3 DNA reads as TGTGCCAGCAGTTACGGGATAGGACGGGACTATGGCTACACCTTC. Protein: CASSYGIGRDYGYTF.

This clone turned up a few times. The chain is built from TRBV6-5 and TRBJ1-4, with 7 bases fitting TRBD1. This CDR3 region has 14 residues. Unmatched junction bases numbered 4, after V lost 4 bases and J lost 5 bases. The germline CDR1 and CDR2 sequences are MNHEY and SVGAGI. The CDR3 DNA is TGTGCCAGCAGTTCCGGGACAGCGAATGAAAAACTGTTTTTT. Amino acids: CASSSGTANEKLFF.

This clone was counted once. V usage is TRBV6-2 or TRBV6-3 and J usage is TRBJ2-2; 7 bases fit TRBD2. The trim removed 6 bases at V and 6 bases at J, leaving 13 bases unmatched. Germline values: CDR1 MNHEY, CDR2 SVGEGT. The CDR3 runs 16 residues. Here the CDR3 DNA reads TGTGCCAGCAGCCGTGAGGGAGGGCTTGGGGCCGGGGAGCTGTTTTTT. Protein sequence: CASSREGGLGAGELFF.

The chain combines TRBV12-3 or TRBV12-4 with TRBJ2-7; D gene unclear. Trimming pared 3 bases from V and 3 bases from J, leaving 9 bases between. This CDR3 is built from 13 residues. CDR3 nucleotides: TGTGCCAGCAGTTTGTTGGGGAACTACGAGCAGTACTTC. Protein sequence: CASSLLGNYEQYF.

The V call is TRBV5-6, the J call TRBJ2-5; a possible D gene is TRBD1 (6 bases). This CDR3 region has 15 residues. The germline V gene has CDR1 SGHDT and CDR2 YYEEEE. Trimming took 4 bases from V and 2 from J, leaving 15 bases between them. CDR3 loop: CASSRIQGFQETQYF. The CDR3 coding sequence is TGTGCCAGCAGCCGTATACAGGGATTTCAAGAGACCCAGTACTTC.

This clone came up many times. The junction departs from germline at one end; a sequencing error may be responsible. This chain uses TRBV7-9 with TRBJ1-2; 7 bases are a match to TRBD1. The CDR3 sequence is 15 residues long. Germline CDR1 SEHNR, CDR2 FQNEAQ (reference sequence). The CDR3 here is CASSLALTGNYGYTF. The CDR3 DNA is TGTGCCAGCAGCCTAGCTCTGACAGGGAACTATGGCTACACCTTC.

The chain has TRBV11-2 and TRBJ2-5, with D maybe TRBD1 (6 bases). The germline V gene has CDR1 SGHAT and CDR2 FQNNGV. The CDR3 covers 16 residues. V gave up 2 bases and J gave up 5 bases, with 18 bases separating them. CDR3 DNA: TGTGCCAGCAGCTTAAGCCCTGGCAGGGGTGGGGAGACCCAGTACTTC. It is translated as CASSLSPGRGGETQYF.

This rearrangement joins TRBV2 to TRBJ2-3; D not certain. Looked up from germline, CDR1 is SNHLY and CDR2 is FYNNEI. The V end was cut by 7 bases, the J end by 2 bases, with 7 bases between. The CDR3 sequence is 12 residues long. CDR3 protein: CASTGLTDTQYF. The DNA for the CDR3 is TGTGCCAGCACGGGTCTCACAGATACGCAGTATTTT.

The chain is built from TRBV5-1 and TRBJ2-3; tentatively, D is TRBD2 (7 bases). Per the germline V gene, CDR1 is SGHRS and CDR2 is YFSETQ. Trimming took 1 base from V and 5 from J, leaving 14 bases between them. The CDR3 is made up of 15 amino acids. This chain's CDR3 is CASSLLQGGGDTQYF. CDR3 in DNA: TGCGCCAGCAGCTTGCTACAGGGCGGGGGAGATACGCAGTATTTT.

The V and J genes are TRBV5-1 and TRBJ2-1; 13 bases agree with TRBD2. The germline CDR1 and CDR2 sequences are SGHRS and YFSETQ. The CDR3 is 16 amino acids. J gave up 5 bases and V 4 bases, and 6 bases lay outside the gene matches. The CDR3 protein is CASSLTSGGADNEQFF. CDR3 nucleotides: TGCGCCAGCAGCCTCACTAGCGGGGGGGCCGACAATGAGCAGTTCTTC.

This clone was seen once. This chain joins TRBV12-3 or TRBV12-4 and TRBJ2-7, with a weak D call TRBD1 (5 bases). This CDR3 comprises 13 residues. V was pared by 3 bases and J by 3 bases, with 9 bases between. This chain's CDR3 is CASSLGRVYEQYF. CDR3 sequence (DNA): TGTGCCAGCAGTTTGGGCAGGGTCTACGAGCAGTACTTC.

The V and J genes are TRBV19 and TRBJ1-6; 7 bases map to TRBD1. Germline loops: CDR1 LNHDA, CDR2 SQIVND (reference sequence). V shed 8 bases, J shed 7 bases, and the junction held 8 bases outside the gene matches. This CDR3 has 14 amino acids. The CDR3 here is CASGLTGMNSPLHF. CDR3 sequence (DNA): TGTGCCAGTGGCCTGACAGGGATGAATTCACCCCTCCACTTT.

This chain joins TRBV20-1 and TRBJ1-2, with 9 bases fitting TRBD1. Germline loops: CDR1 DFQATT, CDR2 SNEGSKA (reference sequence). CDR3 length: 11 residues. J gave up 11 bases and V 6 bases, and 7 bases lay outside the gene matches. DNA of the CDR3: TGCAGTGCAGACACAGGGGGCGGTTACACCTTC. Amino acids: CSADTGGGYTF.

The CDR3 sequence is CASSLESGSSYEQYF. The DNA of the CDR3 is TGCGCCAGCAGCTTGGAATCAGGGTCGTCCTACGAGCAGTACTTC. The genes are TRBV5-1 and TRBJ2-7, with D tentatively TRBD1 (5 bases). The V and J ends lost 0 bases and 1 base respectively, with 11 bases between them. The CDR3 is made up of 15 amino acids. CDR1 is SGHRS, CDR2 YFSETQ, per germline.

The V and J genes are TRBV3-1 (or the pseudogene TRBV3-2) and TRBJ2-7, with D possibly being TRBD1 or TRBD2 (5 bases each). In germline, CDR1 is LGHDT, CDR2 YNNKEL (reference sequence). The CDR3 runs to 14 residues. V gave up 5 bases and J gave up 2 bases, with 13 bases separating them. The CDR3 nucleotides are TGTGCCAGCAGCACCGGGACCGAACCCTACGAGCAGTACTTC. Protein: CASSTGTEPYEQYF.

The rearrangement links TRBV7-2 to TRBJ1-2; D remains ambiguous. The germline V and J ends were trimmed by 5 bases and 7 bases, with 14 bases remaining between them. The germline CDR1 and CDR2 sequences are SGHTA and FQGNSA. The CDR3 loop spans 13 amino acids. This CDR3 reads CASSPLRVFGYTF. CDR3 bases: TGTGCCAGCAGCCCGCTGCGGGTTTTTGGCTACACCTTC.